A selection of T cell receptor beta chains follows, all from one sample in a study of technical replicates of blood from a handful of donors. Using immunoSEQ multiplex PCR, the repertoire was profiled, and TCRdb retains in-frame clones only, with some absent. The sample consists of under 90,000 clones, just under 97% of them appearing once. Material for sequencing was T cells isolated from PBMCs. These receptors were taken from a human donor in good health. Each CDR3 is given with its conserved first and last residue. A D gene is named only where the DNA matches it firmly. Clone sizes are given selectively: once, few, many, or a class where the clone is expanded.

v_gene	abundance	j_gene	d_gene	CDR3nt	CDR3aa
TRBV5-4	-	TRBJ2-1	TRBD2	TGTGCCAGCAGCTATAGCGGGATAGGGGTCAATGAGCAGTTCTTC	CASSYSGIGVNEQFF
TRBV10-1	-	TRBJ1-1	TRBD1	TGCGCCAGCAGTGAGACAGGGGCGAACACTGAAGCTTTCTTT	CASSETGANTEAFF
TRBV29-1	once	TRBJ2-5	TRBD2	TGCAGCGCTAGCGGGAGCGACCGGGAGACCCAGTACTTC	CSASGSDRETQYF
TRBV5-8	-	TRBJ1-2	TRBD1	TGTGCCAGCATGACAGGGCGGGACTATGGCTACACCTTC	CASMTGRDYGYTF
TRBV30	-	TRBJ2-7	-	TGTGCCTGGAACGGCGGAGCAACCTACGAGCAGTACTTC	CAWNGGATYEQYF
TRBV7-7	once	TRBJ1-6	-	TGTGCTAGCAGCTTGTCCCAGGGAGGCTCACCCCTCCACTTT	CASSLSQGGSPLHF
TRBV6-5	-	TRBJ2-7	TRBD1	TGTGCCAGCAGTTCCCGGGACAGGGGGACCTACGAGCAGTACTTC	CASSSRDRGTYEQYF
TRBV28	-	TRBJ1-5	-	TGTGCCAGCAGTTCCTCAACGGTCAGGGATCAGCCCCAGCATTTT	CASSSSTVRDQPQHF
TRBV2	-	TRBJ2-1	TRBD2	TGTGCCAGCAGCGAACGTAGCGGGAGTCCAGTGGGTGAGCAGTTCTTC	CASSERSGSPVGEQFF
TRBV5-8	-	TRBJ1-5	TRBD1	TGTGCCAGCAGCTTGTTGACAGGGAGAAATCAGCCCCAGCATTTT	CASSLLTGRNQPQHF
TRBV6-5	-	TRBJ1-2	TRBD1	TGTGCCAGCAGTTCCCTAACCACTCAGGGGGCCTATGGCTACACCTTC	CASSSLTTQGAYGYTF
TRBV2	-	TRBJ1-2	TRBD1	TGTGCCAGCAGTGGGACAGGGGAAGGCGGCTACACCTTC	CASSGTGEGGYTF
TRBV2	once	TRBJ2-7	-	TGTGCCAGCCAGGGGGGCCTCAGATCCCACGAGCAGTACTTC	CASQGGLRSHEQYF
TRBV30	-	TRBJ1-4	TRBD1	TGTGCCTGGAGCACAGGGGTGGAAGGTGAAAAACTGTTTTTT	CAWSTGVEGEKLFF
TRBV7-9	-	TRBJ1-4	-	TGTGCCAGCAACATAACCCCCGCCCCGAAGGAAAAACTGTTTTTT	CASNITPAPKEKLFF